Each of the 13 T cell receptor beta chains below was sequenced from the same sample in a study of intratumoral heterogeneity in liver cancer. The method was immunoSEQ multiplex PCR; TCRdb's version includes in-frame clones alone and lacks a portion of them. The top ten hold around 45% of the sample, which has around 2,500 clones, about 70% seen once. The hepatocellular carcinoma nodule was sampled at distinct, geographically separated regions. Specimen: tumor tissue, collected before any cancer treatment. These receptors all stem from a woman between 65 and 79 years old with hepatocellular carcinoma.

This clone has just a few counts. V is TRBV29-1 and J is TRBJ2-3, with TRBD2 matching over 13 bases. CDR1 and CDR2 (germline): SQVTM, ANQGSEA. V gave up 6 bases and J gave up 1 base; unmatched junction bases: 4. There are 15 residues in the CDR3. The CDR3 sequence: CSVRTSGRGTDTQYF. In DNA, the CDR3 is TGCAGCGTACGGACTAGCGGGAGAGGCACAGATACGCAGTATTTT.

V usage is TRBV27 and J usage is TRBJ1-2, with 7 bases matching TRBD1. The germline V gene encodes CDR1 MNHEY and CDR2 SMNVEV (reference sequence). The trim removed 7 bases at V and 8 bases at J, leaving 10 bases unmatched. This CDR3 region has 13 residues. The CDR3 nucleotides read TGTGCCAGCACGATGCGACAGGGACAGGGCTACACCTTC. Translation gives CASTMRQGQGYTF.

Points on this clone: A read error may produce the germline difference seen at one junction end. The CDR3 DNA reads TGTGCCAGCAGTTTGGGCGTCACAGGGGACGATGTATTC. Translated, it gives CASSLGVTGDDVF. The gene calls are TRBV28 and TRBJ2-7; 7 bases are shared with TRBD1. The CDR3 spans 13 residues. Germline V lookup: CDR1 MDHEN, CDR2 SYDVKM.

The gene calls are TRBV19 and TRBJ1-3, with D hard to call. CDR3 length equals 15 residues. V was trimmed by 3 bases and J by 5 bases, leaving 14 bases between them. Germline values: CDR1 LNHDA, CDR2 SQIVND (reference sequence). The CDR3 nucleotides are TGTGCCAGTAGTATCCTCCGGGCTATCCGAAACACCATATATTTT. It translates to CASSILRAIRNTIYF.

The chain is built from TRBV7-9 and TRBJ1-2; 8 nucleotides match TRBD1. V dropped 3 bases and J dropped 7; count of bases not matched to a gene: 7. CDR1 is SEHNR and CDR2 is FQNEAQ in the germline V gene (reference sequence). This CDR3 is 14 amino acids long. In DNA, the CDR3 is TGTGCCAGCAGCTTCCCGGACAGGGACGGTGGCTACACCTTC. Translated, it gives CASSFPDRDGGYTF.

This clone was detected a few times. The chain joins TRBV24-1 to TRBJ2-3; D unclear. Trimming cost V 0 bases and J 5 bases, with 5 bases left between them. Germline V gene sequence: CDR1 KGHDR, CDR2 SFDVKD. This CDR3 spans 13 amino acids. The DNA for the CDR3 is TGTGCCACCAGTGATTTGCGAGTAGATACGCAGTATTTT. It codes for CATSDLRVDTQYF.

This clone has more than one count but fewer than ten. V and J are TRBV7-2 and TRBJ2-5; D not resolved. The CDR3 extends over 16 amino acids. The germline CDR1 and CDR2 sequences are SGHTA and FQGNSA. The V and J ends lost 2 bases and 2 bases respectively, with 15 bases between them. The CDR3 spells CASSLSLSASQETQYF. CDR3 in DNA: TGTGCCAGCAGCTTAAGTTTGTCGGCGTCTCAAGAGACCCAGTACTTC.

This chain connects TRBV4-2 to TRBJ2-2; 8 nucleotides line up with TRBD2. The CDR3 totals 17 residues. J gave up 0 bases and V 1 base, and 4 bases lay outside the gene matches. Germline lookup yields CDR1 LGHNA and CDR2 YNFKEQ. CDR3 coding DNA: TGTGCCAGCAGCCAAGTGCCGGGACTAGCGAACACCGGGGAGCTGTTTTTT. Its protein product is CASSQVPGLANTGELFF.

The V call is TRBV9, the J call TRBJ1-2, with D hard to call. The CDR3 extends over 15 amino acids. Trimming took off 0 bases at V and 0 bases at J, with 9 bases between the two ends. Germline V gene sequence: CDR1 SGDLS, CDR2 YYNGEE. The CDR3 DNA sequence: TGTGCCAGCAGCGTAGCGGGCAGTGCTAACTATGGCTACACCTTC. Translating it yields CASSVAGSANYGYTF.

CDR3 region: CASSIMGSGSYEQYF. In DNA, the CDR3 is TGTGCCAGTAGTATCATGGGTTCCGGGTCCTACGAGCAGTACTTC. The V and J genes are TRBV19 and TRBJ2-7; D is unresolved. The germline V and J ends were trimmed by 3 bases and 1 base, with 13 bases remaining between them. This CDR3 region has 15 residues. CDR1 and CDR2 from the germline V gene are LNHDA and SQIVND (reference sequence). The entire variable domain, with the rest obtained from reference TRBV19 and TRBJ2-7, is as follows: DGGITQSPKYLFRKEGQNVTLSCEQNLNHDAMYWYRQDPGQGLRLIYYSQIVNDFQKGDIAEGYSVSREKKESFPLTVTSAQKNPTAFYLCASSIMGSGSYEQYFGPGTRLTVT.

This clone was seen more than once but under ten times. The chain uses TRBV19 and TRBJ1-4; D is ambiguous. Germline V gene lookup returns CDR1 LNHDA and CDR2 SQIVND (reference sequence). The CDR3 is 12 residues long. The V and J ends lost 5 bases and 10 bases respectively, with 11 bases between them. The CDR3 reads CASSPGSGKLFF. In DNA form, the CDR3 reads TGTGCCAGTAGTCCCGGGAGTGGAAAACTGTTTTTT.

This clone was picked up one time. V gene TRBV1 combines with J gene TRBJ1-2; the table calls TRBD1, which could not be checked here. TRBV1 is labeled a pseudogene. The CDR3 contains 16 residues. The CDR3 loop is CTSSQDRPATGLGYTF. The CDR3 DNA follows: TGCACCAGCAGCCAAGATCGTCCGGCGACAGGCCTGGGCTACACCTTC.

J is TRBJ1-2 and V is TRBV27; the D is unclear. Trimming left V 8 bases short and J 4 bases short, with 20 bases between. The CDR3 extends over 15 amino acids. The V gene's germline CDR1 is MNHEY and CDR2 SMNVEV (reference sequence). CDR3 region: CASFPGPTDFYGYTF. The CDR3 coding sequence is TGTGCCAGCTTTCCCGGCCCAACGGACTTCTATGGCTACACCTTC.